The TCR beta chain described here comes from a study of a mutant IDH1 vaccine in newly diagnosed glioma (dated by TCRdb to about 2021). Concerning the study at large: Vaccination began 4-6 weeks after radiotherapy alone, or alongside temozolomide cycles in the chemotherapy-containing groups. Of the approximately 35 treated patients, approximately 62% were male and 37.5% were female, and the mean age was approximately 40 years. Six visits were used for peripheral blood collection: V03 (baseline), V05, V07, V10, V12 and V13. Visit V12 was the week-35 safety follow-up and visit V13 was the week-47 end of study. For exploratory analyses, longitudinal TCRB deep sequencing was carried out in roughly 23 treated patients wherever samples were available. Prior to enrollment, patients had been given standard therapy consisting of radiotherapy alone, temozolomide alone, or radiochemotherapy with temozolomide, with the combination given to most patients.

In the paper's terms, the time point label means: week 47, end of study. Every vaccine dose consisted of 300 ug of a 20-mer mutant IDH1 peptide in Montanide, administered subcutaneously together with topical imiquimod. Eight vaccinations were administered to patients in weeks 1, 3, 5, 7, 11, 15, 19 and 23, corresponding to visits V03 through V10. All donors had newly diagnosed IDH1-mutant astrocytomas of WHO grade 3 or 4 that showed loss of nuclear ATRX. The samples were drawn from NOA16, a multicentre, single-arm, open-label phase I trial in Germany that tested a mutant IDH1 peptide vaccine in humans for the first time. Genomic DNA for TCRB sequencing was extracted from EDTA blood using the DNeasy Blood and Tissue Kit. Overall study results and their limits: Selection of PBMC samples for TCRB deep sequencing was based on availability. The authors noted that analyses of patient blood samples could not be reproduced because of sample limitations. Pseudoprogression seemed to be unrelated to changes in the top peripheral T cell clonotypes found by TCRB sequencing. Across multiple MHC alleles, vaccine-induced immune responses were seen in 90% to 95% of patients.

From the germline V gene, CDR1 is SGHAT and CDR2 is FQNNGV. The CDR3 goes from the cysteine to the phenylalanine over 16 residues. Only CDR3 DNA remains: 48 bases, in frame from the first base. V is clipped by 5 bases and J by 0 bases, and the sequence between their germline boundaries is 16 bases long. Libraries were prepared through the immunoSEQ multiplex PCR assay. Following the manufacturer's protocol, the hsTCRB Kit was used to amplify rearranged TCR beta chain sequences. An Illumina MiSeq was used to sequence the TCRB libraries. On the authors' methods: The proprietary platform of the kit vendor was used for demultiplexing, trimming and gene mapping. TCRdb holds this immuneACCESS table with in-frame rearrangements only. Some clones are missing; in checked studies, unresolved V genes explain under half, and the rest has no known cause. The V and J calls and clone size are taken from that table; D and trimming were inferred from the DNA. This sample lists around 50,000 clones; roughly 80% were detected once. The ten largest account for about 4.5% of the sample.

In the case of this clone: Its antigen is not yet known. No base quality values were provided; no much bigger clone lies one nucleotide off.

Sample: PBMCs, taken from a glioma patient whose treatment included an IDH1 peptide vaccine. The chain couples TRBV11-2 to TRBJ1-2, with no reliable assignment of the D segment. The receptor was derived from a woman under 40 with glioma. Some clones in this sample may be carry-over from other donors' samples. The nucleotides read TGTGCCAGCAGCCCTCAGACATCACGAGCTAACTATGGCTACACCTTC. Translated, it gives CASSPQTSRANYGYTF.